Listed below are T cell receptor beta chains from one sample, sequenced in a study of blood T cell repertoires in COVID-19. The repertoire was sequenced with immunoSEQ multiplex PCR; TCRdb's copy has only in-frame clones and lacks some. In the table there are under 200,000 clones, roughly 80% of which are singletons. The sample was peripheral blood. The source is a man younger than 45 with active or convalescent COVID-19. Each CDR3 is given with its conserved first and last residue. Fields, in order: J gene, D gene, clone size, V gene, CDR3 DNA, CDR3 protein. A D gene is named only where the DNA matches it firmly. Expanded clones are given a class, and other clones once, few, many or no size at all.

j_gene: TRBJ1-2; d_gene: NA; abundance: NA; v_gene: TRBV29-1; CDR3nt: TGCAGCGTTGAAAGTCAGGGGCGTTCTGGCTACACCTTC; CDR3aa: CSVESQGRSGYTF
j_gene: TRBJ2-7; d_gene: NA; abundance: NA; v_gene: TRBV5-1; CDR3nt: TGCGCCAGCAGCATCCCCCCCCTGTCCTACGAGCAGTACTTC; CDR3aa: CASSIPPLSYEQYF
j_gene: TRBJ1-1; d_gene: NA; abundance: NA; v_gene: TRBV6-2/TRBV6-3; CDR3nt: TGTGCCAGCAGTTACGGGCAGGGGAACACTGAAGCTTTCTTT; CDR3aa: CASSYGQGNTEAFF
j_gene: TRBJ1-1; d_gene: NA; abundance: NA; v_gene: TRBV27; CDR3nt: TGTGCCAGCAGTTTATCGACAGAGATGAACACTGAAGCTTTCTTT; CDR3aa: CASSLSTEMNTEAFF
j_gene: TRBJ1-6; d_gene: NA; abundance: NA; v_gene: TRBV30; CDR3nt: TGTGCCTGTACAGGGACCGGGCCACCCCTCCACTTT; CDR3aa: CACTGTGPPLHF
j_gene: TRBJ1-2; d_gene: TRBD1; abundance: NA; v_gene: TRBV6-1; CDR3nt: TGTGCCAGCAGTGAAGGGGGGACAGGGGTGTCGCTGTATGGCTACACCTTC; CDR3aa: CASSEGGTGVSLYGYTF
j_gene: TRBJ2-7; d_gene: TRBD1; abundance: NA; v_gene: TRBV14; CDR3nt: TGTGCCAGCAGCCAAGGCGAAGGGACAGGGGGGTTTCACGAGCAGTACTTC; CDR3aa: CASSQGEGTGGFHEQYF
j_gene: TRBJ1-5; d_gene: TRBD1; abundance: NA; v_gene: TRBV2; CDR3nt: TGTGCCAGCAGTCGAGACAGGGAGGACCAGCCCCAGCATTTT; CDR3aa: CASSRDREDQPQHF
j_gene: TRBJ2-2; d_gene: NA; abundance: NA; v_gene: TRBV18; CDR3nt: TGTGCCAGCTCACCACCTACGGTTTCCGGGGAGCTGTTTTTT; CDR3aa: CASSPPTVSGELFF
j_gene: TRBJ1-2; d_gene: NA; abundance: NA; v_gene: TRBV6-5; CDR3nt: TGTGCCAGCAGTTACTCGGCGGAGCAGAATTTATATGGCTACACCTTC; CDR3aa: CASSYSAEQNLYGYTF
j_gene: TRBJ1-3; d_gene: TRBD1; abundance: NA; v_gene: TRBV28; CDR3nt: TGTGCCAGCAGTGGGAGACAGGGGGCGATCGGAAACACCATATATTTT; CDR3aa: CASSGRQGAIGNTIYF
j_gene: TRBJ2-2; d_gene: NA; abundance: NA; v_gene: TRBV4-3; CDR3nt: TGCGCCAGCAGCCAAGAGCGGGCTAGTTATTCCGGGGAGCTGTTTTTT; CDR3aa: CASSQERASYSGELFF
j_gene: TRBJ1-4; d_gene: NA; abundance: NA; v_gene: TRBV7-9; CDR3nt: TGTGCCAGCAGCTTAGAAACACTGGGAGGGGAACTGTTTTTT; CDR3aa: CASSLETLGGELFF
j_gene: TRBJ2-5; d_gene: TRBD1; abundance: NA; v_gene: TRBV27; CDR3nt: TGTGCCAGCAGTTCCTTGGACAGGGTAAGAGAGACCCAGTACTTC; CDR3aa: CASSSLDRVRETQYF
j_gene: TRBJ1-6; d_gene: TRBD1; abundance: NA; v_gene: TRBV7-9; CDR3nt: TGTGCCAGCAGCTCGCAGGGGGCGGAGTCACCCCTCCACTTT; CDR3aa: CASSSQGAESPLHF
j_gene: TRBJ1-5; d_gene: TRBD1; abundance: NA; v_gene: TRBV6-7; CDR3nt: TGTGCCAGCAGTTACAGGGCCGGGACAGGGGGACACAGCAATCAGCCCCAGCATTTT; CDR3aa: CASSYRAGTGGHSNQPQHF
j_gene: TRBJ1-2; d_gene: NA; abundance: NA; v_gene: TRBV6-5; CDR3nt: TGTGCCAGCAGCACAGGGAATGAAGCCTATGGCTACACCTTC; CDR3aa: CASSTGNEAYGYTF
j_gene: TRBJ1-3; d_gene: NA; abundance: NA; v_gene: TRBV6-5; CDR3nt: TGTGCCAGCAGTTACTCCCTGGCTGCTGGAAACACCATATATTTT; CDR3aa: CASSYSLAAGNTIYF
j_gene: TRBJ2-3; d_gene: TRBD1; abundance: few; v_gene: TRBV6-4; CDR3nt: TGTGCCAGCAGTGAGACAGGGGGCACAGATACGCAGTATTTT; CDR3aa: CASSETGGTDTQYF
j_gene: TRBJ2-1; d_gene: NA; abundance: NA; v_gene: TRBV10-1; CDR3nt: TGCGCCAGCAGTGAACTGATGCGGAGCTCCTACAATGAGCAGTTCTTC; CDR3aa: CASSELMRSSYNEQFF
j_gene: TRBJ2-2; d_gene: NA; abundance: NA; v_gene: TRBV9; CDR3nt: TGTGCCAGCAGCCATGAGTCCGGGGTAAACACCGGGGAGCTGTTTTTT; CDR3aa: CASSHESGVNTGELFF
j_gene: TRBJ2-2; d_gene: NA; abundance: once; v_gene: TRBV10-3; CDR3nt: TGTGCCATCAGCCGGACAGTACTGAACACCGGGGAGCTGTTTTTT; CDR3aa: CAISRTVLNTGELFF
j_gene: TRBJ2-3; d_gene: NA; abundance: NA; v_gene: TRBV24-1; CDR3nt: TGTGCCACCAGTGATTTCTCAGGTACGCAGTATTTT; CDR3aa: CATSDFSGTQYF
j_gene: TRBJ1-2; d_gene: TRBD1; abundance: NA; v_gene: TRBV4-1; CDR3nt: TGCGCCAGCAGCCACCTCCGGGACAGCCGCTATGGCTACACCTTC; CDR3aa: CASSHLRDSRYGYTF
j_gene: TRBJ1-1; d_gene: NA; abundance: NA; v_gene: TRBV7-9; CDR3nt: TGTGCCAGCAGCTTTGAGCTGCAGAACACTGAAGCTTTCTTT; CDR3aa: CASSFELQNTEAFF
j_gene: TRBJ1-2; d_gene: TRBD1; abundance: once; v_gene: TRBV19; CDR3nt: TGTGCCAGTAAAGACCAGGGGGCTTGGAGAACTCCCGCGGGCTACACCTTC; CDR3aa: CASKDQGAWRTPAGYTF
j_gene: TRBJ2-7; d_gene: NA; abundance: NA; v_gene: TRBV10-2; CDR3nt: TGCGCCAGCGAGGGAACAGGGATAAGCTCCTACGAGCAGTACTTC; CDR3aa: CASEGTGISSYEQYF
j_gene: TRBJ2-6; d_gene: TRBD2; abundance: NA; v_gene: TRBV28; CDR3nt: TGTGCCAGCAGGGTGGGACTAGGCCCTCGCTCTGGGGCCAACGTCCTGACTTTC; CDR3aa: CASRVGLGPRSGANVLTF
j_gene: TRBJ2-3; d_gene: NA; abundance: NA; v_gene: TRBV2; CDR3nt: TGTGCCAGCAGCTACAGCACAGATACGCAGTATTTT; CDR3aa: CASSYSTDTQYF
j_gene: TRBJ1-1; d_gene: NA; abundance: NA; v_gene: TRBV5-4; CDR3nt: TGTGCCAGCTCCGGGGGGTGGCCTATGAACACTGAAGCTTTCTTT; CDR3aa: CASSGGWPMNTEAFF
j_gene: TRBJ2-3; d_gene: TRBD1; abundance: NA; v_gene: TRBV9; CDR3nt: TGTGCCAGCAGCGTAGTAAACAGGGGTACGCAGTATTTT; CDR3aa: CASSVVNRGTQYF
j_gene: TRBJ2-1; d_gene: NA; abundance: NA; v_gene: TRBV3-1/TRBV3-2; CDR3nt: TGTGCCAGCAGCCAAGAAACTACGTTCCACCCCTACAATGAGCAGTTCTTC; CDR3aa: CASSQETTFHPYNEQFF
j_gene: TRBJ1-2; d_gene: TRBD1; abundance: NA; v_gene: TRBV28; CDR3nt: TGTGCCAGCAGTTTAGGGACAGGGGGCTATGGCTACACCTTC; CDR3aa: CASSLGTGGYGYTF
j_gene: TRBJ1-5; d_gene: TRBD1; abundance: NA; v_gene: TRBV24-1; CDR3nt: TGTGCCACCAGTGATTCGGCCACAGGGGGCATTCAGCCCCAGCATTTT; CDR3aa: CATSDSATGGIQPQHF
j_gene: TRBJ2-3; d_gene: TRBD2; abundance: NA; v_gene: TRBV3-1/TRBV3-2; CDR3nt: TGTGCCAGCAGCCCTCAGCGGGGGGGAGCCCCAGATACGCAGTATTTT; CDR3aa: CASSPQRGGAPDTQYF
j_gene: TRBJ2-1; d_gene: NA; abundance: once; v_gene: TRBV29-1; CDR3nt: TGCAGCGTTGAAGCTTGGGGGCAAGATGAGCAGTTCTTC; CDR3aa: CSVEAWGQDEQFF
j_gene: TRBJ1-2; d_gene: NA; abundance: NA; v_gene: TRBV11-2; CDR3nt: TGTGCCAGCAGCTTAGGGAGCGGGGCGGAGGGCTACACCTTC; CDR3aa: CASSLGSGAEGYTF
j_gene: TRBJ1-4; d_gene: TRBD1; abundance: NA; v_gene: TRBV6-5; CDR3nt: TGTGCCAGCAACGGACAGGGCGGGGAAAAACTGTTTTTT; CDR3aa: CASNGQGGEKLFF
j_gene: TRBJ2-2; d_gene: TRBD2; abundance: NA; v_gene: TRBV18; CDR3nt: TGTGCCAGCTCACCAATCACTAGCGGGGGAAACACCGGGGAGCTGTTTTTT; CDR3aa: CASSPITSGGNTGELFF
j_gene: TRBJ2-1; d_gene: NA; abundance: NA; v_gene: TRBV6-6; CDR3nt: TGTGCCAGCAACGAGCAGGGTGAGCAGTTCTTC; CDR3aa: CASNEQGEQFF
j_gene: TRBJ2-1; d_gene: TRBD2; abundance: NA; v_gene: TRBV3-1/TRBV3-2; CDR3nt: TGTGCCAGCAGCCAAGGTAGCGGGAGTGGCAATGAGCAGTTCTTC; CDR3aa: CASSQGSGSGNEQFF
j_gene: TRBJ2-2; d_gene: NA; abundance: NA; v_gene: TRBV6-5; CDR3nt: TGTGCCAGCAGTTATCGCCAGGGGACCGGGGAGCTGTTTTTT; CDR3aa: CASSYRQGTGELFF
j_gene: TRBJ2-5; d_gene: TRBD1; abundance: NA; v_gene: TRBV5-1; CDR3nt: TGCGCCAGCAGCTTAGGGACAGGGTCGCGGGAGACCCAGTACTTC; CDR3aa: CASSLGTGSRETQYF
j_gene: TRBJ2-3; d_gene: TRBD1; abundance: NA; v_gene: TRBV3-1/TRBV3-2; CDR3nt: TGTGCCAGCAGCCGACAGGGTACGAGCACAGATACGCAGTATTTT; CDR3aa: CASSRQGTSTDTQYF
j_gene: TRBJ2-3; d_gene: NA; abundance: NA; v_gene: TRBV7-9; CDR3nt: TGTGCCAGCAGCCTAACCGTCCAGGGCGCAGATACGCAGTATTTT; CDR3aa: CASSLTVQGADTQYF